This TCR beta chain was recovered during a study of T-cell reconstitution after alpha-beta-depleted transplantation in children (dated by TCRdb to the mid-2010s). Broadly, across the study: Using TCR repertoire profiling, the study quantitatively followed how T-cell immune reconstitution unfolded in children after TCRalphabeta/CD19-depleted allogeneic hematopoietic cell transplantation. Overall study outcomes, separate from this receptor: About two months after transplant, the apparently early recovery of alphabetaT-cell counts reportedly depended on just several hundred clones that had expanded rapidly and came from non-depleted graft cells. Over subsequent months, a decline in hyperexpanded clone frequencies was noted, and after one year, T-cell counts and TCRbeta diversity were mostly ascribed to newly produced T cells. In some patients, the high TCRbeta diversity seen at day 60 was put down to recipient T cells and intrathymic progenitors that had survived conditioning.

Library method: PCR. TCRdb lists the instrument as Illumina HiSeq 2500. TCR library preparation used molecular barcoding, with unique molecular identifiers applied to normalize quantification of the TCRbeta repertoire. TCRdb reran the public reads through fastp at Q25 and MiXCR, keeping productive beta chains. Each entry merges the rows of one CDR3 protein and shows their most common DNA and genes. The sample yields a few hundred thousand distinct CDR3 sequences; over 25% were counted once. The ten largest clones represent about 35% of the sample. The CDR3 goes from the cysteine to the phenylalanine over 12 residues. Only the CDR3 portion is preserved as DNA: 36 bases, with reading frame beginning at the first base. Based on the germline V gene (reference sequence), the CDR1 and CDR2 sequences are MNHEY and SMNVEV. At the junction V is shortened by 4 bases and J by 7 bases, with 10 bases in between.

About this clonotype itself: This clone's antigen is unknown. One base away there is no much larger clone; base qualities are not given.

The sample's treatment or condition label, in plain terms: allogeneic hematopoietic cell transplantation with graft depleted of TCRalphabeta T cells and CD19 B cells. TCRalphabeta/CD19-depleted allogeneic hematopoietic cell grafts were given to the transplant recipients, all of whom were children. The TCR was taken from a boy in the first two years of life with Wiskott-Aldrich syndrome, due to receive a stem cell transplant. The starting material was PBMCs, obtained before TCRalphabeta/CD19-depleted stem cell transplant. The chain employs TRBV27 and TRBJ1-1; the D segment cannot be called with confidence. The CDR3 region: CASSSYGNEAFF. The bases read TGTGCCAGCAGTTCCTACGGAAATGAAGCTTTCTTT.